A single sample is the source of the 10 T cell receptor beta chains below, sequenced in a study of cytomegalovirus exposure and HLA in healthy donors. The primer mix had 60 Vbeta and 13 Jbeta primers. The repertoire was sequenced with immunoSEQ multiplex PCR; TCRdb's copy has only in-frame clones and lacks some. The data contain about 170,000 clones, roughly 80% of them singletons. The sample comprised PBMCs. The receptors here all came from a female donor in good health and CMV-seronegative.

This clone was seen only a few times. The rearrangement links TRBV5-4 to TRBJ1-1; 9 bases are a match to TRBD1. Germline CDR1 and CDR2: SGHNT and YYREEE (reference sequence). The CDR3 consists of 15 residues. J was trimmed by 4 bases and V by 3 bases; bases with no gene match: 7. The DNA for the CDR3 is TGTGCCAGCAGCTCCACCGGGACAGGGAGCACTGAAGCTTTCTTT. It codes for CASSSTGTGSTEAFF.

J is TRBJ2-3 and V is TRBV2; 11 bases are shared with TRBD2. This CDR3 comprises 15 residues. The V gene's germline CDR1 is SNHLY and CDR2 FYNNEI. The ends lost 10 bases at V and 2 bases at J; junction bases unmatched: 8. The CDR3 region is CANRLAGTPTDTQYF. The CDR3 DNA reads TGTGCCAACCGACTAGCGGGAACCCCCACAGATACGCAGTATTTT.

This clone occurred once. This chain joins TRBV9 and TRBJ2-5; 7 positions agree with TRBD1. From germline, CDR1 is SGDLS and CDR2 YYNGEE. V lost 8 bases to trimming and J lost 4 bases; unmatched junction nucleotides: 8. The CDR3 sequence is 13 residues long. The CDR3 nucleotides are TGTGCCAGGCATTTCGGACAGGTAGAGACCCAGTACTTC. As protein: CARHFGQVETQYF.

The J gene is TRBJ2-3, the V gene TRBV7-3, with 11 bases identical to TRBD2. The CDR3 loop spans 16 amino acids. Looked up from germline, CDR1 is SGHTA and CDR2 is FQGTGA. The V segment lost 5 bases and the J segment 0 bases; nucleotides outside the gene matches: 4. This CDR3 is CASSTGTSGSTDTQYF. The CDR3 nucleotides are TGTGCCAGCAGCACCGGGACTAGCGGTAGCACAGATACGCAGTATTTT.

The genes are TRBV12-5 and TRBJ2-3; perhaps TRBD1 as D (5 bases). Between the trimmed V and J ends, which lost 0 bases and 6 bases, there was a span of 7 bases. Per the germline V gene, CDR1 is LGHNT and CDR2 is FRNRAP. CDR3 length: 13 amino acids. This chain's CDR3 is CASGLVGRDTQYF. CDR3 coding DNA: TGTGCTAGTGGTTTGGTGGGGCGGGATACGCAGTATTTT. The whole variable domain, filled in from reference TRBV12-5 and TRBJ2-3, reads DARVTQTPRHKVTEMGQEVTMRCQPILGHNTVFWYRQTMMQGLELLAYFRNRAPLDDSGMPKDRFSAEMPDATLATLKIQPSEPRDSAVYFCASGLVGRDTQYFGPGTRLTVL.

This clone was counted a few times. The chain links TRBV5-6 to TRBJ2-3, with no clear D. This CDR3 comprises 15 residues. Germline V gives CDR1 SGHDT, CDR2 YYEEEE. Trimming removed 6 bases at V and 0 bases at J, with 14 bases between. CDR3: CASTAIRMSTDTQYF. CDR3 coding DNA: TGTGCCAGCACCGCTATTCGAATGAGCACAGATACGCAGTATTTT.

The CDR3 region is CASSTPDRPPYGYTF. CDR3 DNA: TGTGCCAGTAGTACCCCGGACAGGCCACCCTATGGCTACACCTTC. V is TRBV19 and J is TRBJ1-2, with TRBD1 identical over 7 bases. The CDR3 has 15 residues. The V gene's germline CDR1 is LNHDA and CDR2 SQIVND (reference sequence). Trimming cost V 4 bases and J 4 bases; bases outside gene matches: 9.

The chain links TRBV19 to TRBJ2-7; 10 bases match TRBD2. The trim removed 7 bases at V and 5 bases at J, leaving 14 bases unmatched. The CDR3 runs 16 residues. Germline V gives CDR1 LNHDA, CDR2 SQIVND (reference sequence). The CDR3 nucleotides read TGTGCCAGTATAAAGAGAGCGGGGGGGCCGATGGACGAGCAGTACTTC. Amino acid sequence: CASIKRAGGPMDEQYF.

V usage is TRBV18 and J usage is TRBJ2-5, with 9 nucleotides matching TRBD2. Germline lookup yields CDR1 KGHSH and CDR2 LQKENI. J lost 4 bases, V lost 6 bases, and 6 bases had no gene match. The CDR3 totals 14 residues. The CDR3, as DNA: TGTGCCAGCTCGCTGGGAGCGGGAGGAGAGACCCAGTACTTC. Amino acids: CASSLGAGGETQYF.

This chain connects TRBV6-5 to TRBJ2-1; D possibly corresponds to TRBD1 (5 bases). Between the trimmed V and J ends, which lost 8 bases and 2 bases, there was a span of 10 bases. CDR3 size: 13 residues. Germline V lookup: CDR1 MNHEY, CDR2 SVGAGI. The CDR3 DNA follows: TGTGCCAGCCGACAGATCACCTACAATGAGCAGTTCTTC. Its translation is CASRQITYNEQFF.